This T cell receptor (beta chain) was profiled in a study of post-analysis software for immune sequencing data. Study information: Both relapsing-remitting and secondary progressive multiple sclerosis featured among the disease courses, as did progressive-relapsing multiple sclerosis.

Per the germline V gene, CDR1 is LGHDT and CDR2 is YNNKEL (reference sequence). CDR3 size: 15 residues. The trim removed 1 base at V and 6 bases at J, leaving 4 bases unmatched. This clonotype has a count of ten or more. As yet, its antigen is unknown. Built from TCR beta cDNA, the libraries had unique molecular identifiers in them. It was from about 0.94 to 9.7 million T cells that about half a million cDNA molecules came. TCRdb processed the PCR reads anew with MiXCR; each CDR3 protein has one entry. The sample contains 250,000 to 300,000 distinct CDR3 sequences, 35% to 40% of which appear only once. Findings and limits, study-wide: Those with multiple sclerosis, the patient group, showed significantly lower normalized Chao1 diversity than controls. Strong co-clustering by F measure was evident for samples that had been prepared in the same batch. In patients, TRBV5-6, TRBV5-1 and TRBV20-1 belonged to 4 or 5 TRBV segments found more frequently than in controls.

The chain combines TRBV3-1 with TRBJ2-1; the match to TRBD2 covers 9 bases. Sequences were obtained from blood. The sequence was obtained from a girl between 5 and 17 years old with multiple sclerosis. The CDR3: CASSQAREGRNEQFF. The CDR3, as DNA: TGTGCCAGCAGCCAAGCGCGGGAGGGCCGCAATGAGCAGTTCTTC.